These T cell receptor beta chains were read from a single sample in a study of shared clonotypes between healthy human individuals. Repertoires were generated with immunoSEQ multiplex PCR, while TCRdb's copy carries only in-frame clones and drops some. Here the sample spans a few million clones, around nine tenths being singletons. The source material was naive CD4+ T cells sorted from blood. The receptors shown here come from a man between 18 and 29 years old in good health. The CDR3 runs from the conserved cysteine through the conserved F or W. Fields, in order: D gene, J gene, clone size, V gene, CDR3 length, CDR3 protein, CDR3 DNA. A D gene is named only where the DNA matches it firmly. Not all rows give a size; the values are once, few, many and, for expanded clones, a class.

TRBD1 | TRBJ2-7 | NA | TRBV27 | 15 | CASSLSTRGPYEQYF | TGTGCCAGCAGTTTATCTACTAGGGGGCCCTACGAGCAGTACTTC
NA | TRBJ1-5 | NA | TRBV10-3 | 13 | CAISDGLVGPQHF | TGTGCCATCAGTGACGGGCTAGTCGGGCCCCAGCATTTT
NA | TRBJ1-2 | once | TRBV6-5 | 13 | CASRSGEPNGYTF | TGTGCCAGCAGATCAGGGGAACCCAATGGCTACACCTTC
NA | TRBJ2-4 | NA | TRBV21-1 | 17 | CASSKFRLAGVLNIQYF | TGTGCCAGCAGCAAGTTTCGGCTAGCGGGAGTTTTGAACATTCAGTACTTC
NA | TRBJ1-5 | NA | TRBV30 | 14 | CAWSVGGNNQPQHF | TGTGCCTGGAGTGTAGGGGGGAACAATCAGCCCCAGCATTTT
NA | TRBJ2-3 | NA | TRBV28 | 15 | CASRRPGPRSDTQYF | TGTGCCAGCAGGAGACCGGGACCTCGATCAGATACGCAGTATTTT
NA | TRBJ1-6 | NA | TRBV30 | 14 | CAWSVRSGDSPLHF | TGTGCCTGGAGTGTGCGAAGTGGGGATTCACCCCTCCACTTT
TRBD1 | TRBJ2-3 | once | TRBV7-9 | 16 | CASSLPGTGPTDTQYF | TGTGCCAGCAGCTTACCCGGGACAGGGCCCACAGATACGCAGTATTTT
NA | TRBJ2-2 | NA | TRBV11-3 | 17 | CASSPGVGVGDTGELFF | TGTGCCAGCTCGCCGGGTGTGGGGGTAGGGGACACCGGGGAGCTGTTTTTT
NA | TRBJ1-1 | NA | TRBV11-2 | 13 | CASSLATPPEAFF | TGTGCCAGCAGCTTAGCCACTCCCCCTGAAGCTTTCTTT
TRBD1 | TRBJ1-5 | NA | TRBV2 | 14 | CASSGTGGNQPQHF | TGTGCCAGCAGTGGGACAGGGGGGAATCAGCCCCAGCATTTT
NA | TRBJ1-6 | NA | TRBV18 | 16 | CASSPNNPADNSPLHF | TGTGCCAGCTCACCAAACAACCCCGCCGATAATTCACCCCTCCACTTT
TRBD1 | TRBJ1-6 | NA | TRBV28 | 15 | CASSFLGTGWSPLHF | TGTGCCAGCAGTTTTCTGGGGACAGGGTGGTCACCCCTCCACTTT
NA | TRBJ1-5 | few | TRBV19 | 16 | CASSPGRERINQPQHF | TGTGCCAGTAGTCCTGGCAGGGAAAGGATCAATCAGCCCCAGCATTTT
NA | TRBJ2-1 | NA | TRBV4-1 | 15 | CASSQDVPNYNEQFF | TGCGCCAGCAGCCAAGATGTCCCTAACTACAATGAGCAGTTCTTC
TRBD2 | TRBJ2-1 | NA | TRBV14 | 20 | CASSQNWVTSGRASYNEQFF | TGTGCCAGCAGCCAGAATTGGGTGACTAGCGGGAGAGCTTCCTACAATGAGCAGTTCTTC
TRBD1 | TRBJ1-1 | NA | TRBV5-4 | 15 | CASSPQGDRGTEAFF | TGTGCCAGCAGCCCCCAGGGGGATAGGGGCACTGAAGCTTTCTTT
TRBD1 | TRBJ1-5 | NA | TRBV7-3 | 20 | CASSFGISDRAGDSNQPQHF | TGTGCCAGCAGCTTTGGCATTTCAGACAGGGCGGGTGATAGCAATCAGCCCCAGCATTTT
NA | TRBJ2-2 | NA | TRBV2 | 13 | CASSVTLTGELFF | TGTGCCAGCAGTGTCACTCTCACCGGGGAGCTGTTTTTT
NA | TRBJ2-2 | NA | TRBV19 | 15 | CASTGNTGNTGELFF | TGTGCCAGTACGGGCAATACAGGGAACACCGGGGAGCTGTTTTTT
TRBD1 | TRBJ1-4 | NA | TRBV13 | 17 | CASSTGTGGAANEKLFF | TGTGCCAGCAGTACCGGGACAGGGGGCGCGGCTAATGAAAAACTGTTTTTT
TRBD2 | TRBJ2-3 | NA | TRBV5-1 | 15 | CARKGLAFATDTQYF | TGCGCCAGGAAGGGACTAGCGTTTGCCACAGATACGCAGTATTTT
NA | TRBJ2-7 | NA | TRBV6-5 | 14 | CASSPILLPYEQYF | TGTGCCAGCAGTCCGATATTGCTCCCCTACGAGCAGTACTTC
NA | TRBJ2-5 | NA | TRBV18 | 15 | CASSPPGGHEKTQYF | TGTGCCAGCTCACCACCCGGGGGCCATGAAAAGACCCAGTACTTC